This T cell receptor (beta chain) came from a study of regulatory T cells in long-lasting Graves disease (dated by TCRdb to 2020 to 2023). With respect to the entire study: In the newly diagnosed Graves' disease group, patients had been taking antithyroid drugs for less than 3 months. This study used TCR sequencing and RNA sequencing of peripheral blood to compare persistent Graves' disease patients against newly diagnosed Graves' disease patients. The study was registered as a clinical trial and conducted in China. A total of roughly 35 samples underwent TCR sequencing, from about 13 patients with persistent Graves' disease and approximately 20 patients with newly diagnosed Graves' disease. What the work shows at the level of the full study, not this receptor alone: Sequencing and analysis were limited to the TCR beta chain. The study examined only peripheral blood because the primary lesion, thyroid tissue, could not be accessed. Lower TCR Shannon entropy and fewer highly expanded clones were observed in persistent Graves' disease patients than in newly diagnosed patients, which suggested clonal expansion. Persistent patients shared more public clonotypes among themselves (under 3,000) than newly diagnosed patients did (more than 950). TRBV28, TRBJ1-2 and TRBJ2-5 were preferentially used in persistent disease, while TRBV20-1 and TRBJ2-1 were favored in newly diagnosed disease. The authors acknowledged the small sample size as a limitation that may reduce accuracy.

The CDR3 holds 15 amino acids from the cysteine to the phenylalanine. Just CDR3 DNA is preserved here, 45 bases in frame from base 1. Sequences LNHNV (CDR1) and YYDKDF (CDR2) are obtained from the germline V gene (reference sequence). Clipping removes 2 bases from V and 1 base from J, with 3 as the unmatched junction base count. The sample's time point label, decoded: newly diagnosed GD, antithyroid drugs for less than 3 months. For both TCR sequencing and RNA sequencing, RNA was extracted from PBMCs in TRIzol. Graves' disease was diagnosed according to American Thyroid Association guidelines. Recruitment of patients was carried out at an endocrinology department in Xi'an, China. Each patient gave 7 to 9.5 milliliters of peripheral blood, collected in an EDTA anticoagulant tube. Ficoll Paque Plus density gradient separation was used to isolate PBMCs, and no additional T cell sorting was done. An Agilent 2100 Bioanalyzer and agarose gel were used to check RNA quality, while a NanoDrop 2000 measured RNA concentration.

This clonotype was counted ten times or more. Its antigen is currently not known. No much larger clone is present one base from it, and per-base qualities are unavailable. The library was prepared using multiplex PCR. The instrument given in TCRdb is Illumina HiSeq 4000. iRepertoire HTBI primers and Arm-PCR amplification of CDR3 regions were used to construct TCR beta libraries. Before sequencing, the PCR products underwent gel purification. The authors' pipeline ran thus. Gene usage analysis of CDR3 amino acid clonotypes relied on the roughly 60 TRBV and 13 to 15 TRBJ segments identified across samples. COPE and FqMerger were used to merge the filtered high-quality paired reads into contigs. BLAST was used to align contigs to IMGT TRBV, TRBD and TRBJ reference genes, and CDR3 was defined according to IMGT. Any clonotype with a frequency above 0.1% was counted as a highly expanded clone. Shannon entropy served as the measure of repertoire diversity, while the Gini coefficient captured V-J evenness. Public clonotypes were defined as clonotypes shared by more than one individual. TCRdb cleaned the public reads at Q25 with fastp, built clones with MiXCR and kept in-frame beta chains. Every distinct CDR3 protein forms one entry, paired with its most common genes and DNA. It is TCRdb's table, rather than the study itself, that gives the V and J calls and clone size. The sample data list 410,000 or so distinct CDR3 sequences, and 15% of these were observed just once. In total, the top ten clones hold around 15% of the sample.

A further study also used this sample, focusing on T cells in Graves' hyperthyroidism and ophthalmopathy. Drawing on the second study: Stable Graves' hyperthyroidism was defined as the absence of progression to ophthalmopathy over 18 months of follow-up. Hyperthyroidism patients were aged 18 to 65 years and newly diagnosed, with disease duration of less than 2 months. The study excluded patients with uncontrolled infections, other autoimmune diseases, pregnancy or lactation. Diagnoses were based on clinical symptoms, serum thyroxine and TRAb, thyroid ultrasound and orbital computed tomography. A first-round RT-PCR of the TCR CDR3 used the HTBI primer set with the Qiagen OneStep RT-PCR kit. Most expanded thyroid clonotypes (frequency above 0.001) were also found in blood, which suggests that blood repertoires may mirror thyroid immune responses. A model built on a 13 V-J signature distinguished ophthalmopathy from stable hyperthyroidism, reaching 85% to 90% sensitivity and around 81% specificity in cross-validation and 80%/75% in testing. During validation, the model predicted progression to ophthalmopathy a median of approximately 6 months ahead of onset, with roughly 65% sensitivity and about 72% specificity. A discovery cohort of about a hundred patients, about 40 with Graves' ophthalmopathy and 55 to 60 with stable Graves' hyperthyroidism, was used to find distinguishing TCR V-J signatures. Prospective prediction of ophthalmopathy was tested in an independent validation cohort consisting of some 19 hyperthyroidism patients and approximately 16 patients who later progressed to ophthalmopathy. The roughly 100 discovery patients were randomly divided into training and test sets at a 7:3 ratio. In about 6 Graves' hyperthyroidism patients, the study also compared T-cell repertoires from thyroid tissue with T-cell repertoires from blood. Following sampling, methimazole starting at 30 mg daily was given to hyperthyroidism patients, and high-dose intravenous methylprednisolone was given to ophthalmopathy patients. A second multiplex PCR round built the libraries, followed by size selection and purification. Paired-end sequencing of the libraries was performed with 100 bp reads on an Illumina HiSeq2000. SOAPnuke was used to process the raw data, throwing out any read that contained adapters or uncalled bases, had a mean Phred below 15, or lacked an exact constant-primer or identifier match. High-quality paired reads were merged with COPE v1.2.5, and unique nucleotide sequences were defined as clonotypes. MiTCR v1.1 was used to align the clonotypes against IMGT TRBV, TRBD and TRBJ reference segments. The analysis was restricted to V-J combinations with a frequency above 0.0001, which together covered just over 98% of the repertoires. A TCS score was defined as the ratio of F50 (clonal expansion) to E x V (chaos), with BLOSUM62-based TCRdist applied between CDR3 peptides within each V-J. Welch's t-statistics and random forest reduced roughly 530 V-J features to 13, which were used in a naive Bayes classifier (R e1071). No statistical method was used to fix the sample size in advance, and group allocation was not hidden from the investigators. TCR Vbeta CDR3 sequencing of 135 peripheral blood samples (over 40 ophthalmopathy, roughly 74 hyperthyroidism and about 17 progressor patients) is reported in the paper.

The rearrangement joined TRBV15 to TRBJ2-3, and TRBD2 matches 7 of the central bases. Source: peripheral blood mononuclear cells (PBMCs), taken at new diagnosis, from a patient treated with antithyroid drugs. This receptor was identified in a woman aged 25 to 45 with Graves disease. Donor details come from another sample of the same person, matched by shared clones. The nucleotides read TGTGCCACCAGCAGACTAGCGGCCGGCACAGATACGCAGTATTTT. Translated, this is CATSRLAAGTDTQYF.